These T cell receptor beta chains were read from a single sample in a study of cytotoxic CD8 clonotypes in ibrutinib-treated CLL. The assay was immunoSEQ multiplex PCR, and TCRdb's table has in-frame clones only and misses some. The data show about 130,000 clones, 80% to 90% seen once. This specimen was PBMCs, taken after 24 months of ibrutinib treatment. The receptor set was obtained from a human donor with chronic lymphocytic leukemia. The CDR3 runs from the conserved cysteine through the conserved F or W. The D gene is left open where the match is weak. Some rows have no size entry. The others give once, few or many, or a class for an expanded clone.

d_call j_call v_call clone_size cdr3_length cdr3_nt cdr3_aa
TRBD2 TRBJ2-5 TRBV7-2 few 14 TGTGCCAGCAGCCTAGCGGGAGATGTCGAGACCCAGTACTTC CASSLAGDVETQYF
TRBD2 TRBJ2-7 TRBV5-6 NA 14 TGTGCCAGCAGCTTGCTCGGGGGGTCCTACGAGCAGTACTTC CASSLLGGSYEQYF
TRBD1 TRBJ1-4 TRBV29-1 once 14 TGCAGCGTGTGGGAGACAGGGTCTAATGAAAAACTGTTTTTT CSVWETGSNEKLFF
NA TRBJ2-1 TRBV6-6 NA 12 TGTGCCAGCAGTTACAGGGAGGCTGAGCAGTTCTTC CASSYREAEQFF
NA TRBJ2-7 TRBV7-9 NA 13 TGTGCCAGCAGCTTAGTCGGTACCTACGAGCAGTACTTC CASSLVGTYEQYF
TRBD1 TRBJ2-7 TRBV7-2 NA 15 TGTGCCAGCAGTGAACCAACGACAGGGTCCTACGAGCAGTACTTC CASSEPTTGSYEQYF
NA TRBJ1-2 TRBV28 NA 15 TGTGCCAGCAGTCCTCCACGGGGTCACGGCGATGTCTACACCTTC CASSPPRGHGDVYTF
TRBD1 TRBJ2-5 TRBV27 medium-sized 16 TGTGCCAGCAGTTTATCAGTCCTAGGGGGCGCGAAGACCCAGTACTTC CASSLSVLGGAKTQYF
NA TRBJ2-7 TRBV19 NA 16 TGTGCCAGTAGTATCCAGGGTTCTTACGGTCCCTACGAGCAGTACTTC CASSIQGSYGPYEQYF
NA TRBJ2-1 TRBV2 NA 12 TGTGCCAGCAGGCTGTCCGGGGCCTCAGGGTTCTTC CASRLSGASGFF
NA TRBJ2-5 TRBV4-2 NA 15 TGTGCCAGCAGCCAAGTGTCCTCTAGTAGAGAGACCCAGTACTTC CASSQVSSSRETQYF
TRBD1 TRBJ2-1 TRBV10-1 NA 14 TGCGCCAGCAGAACCGGGACAGGGTCCGATGAGCAGTTCTTC CASRTGTGSDEQFF
NA TRBJ2-1 TRBV6-6 NA 12 TGTGCCAGCAGTACAGGGTACAATGAGCAGTTCTTC CASSTGYNEQFF
NA TRBJ2-7 TRBV11-3 NA 14 TGTGCCAGCAGCCCCGGTGGAGGGGCCTACGAGCAGTACTTC CASSPGGGAYEQYF
NA TRBJ1-1 TRBV9 NA 15 TGTGCCAGCAGCGTAGTCGGGGGGCTAGCTACTGAAGCTTTCTTT CASSVVGGLATEAFF
NA TRBJ1-1 TRBV29-1 NA 11 TGCAGCGCCAACATGAACACTGAAGCTTTCTTT CSANMNTEAFF
TRBD1 TRBJ2-5 TRBV28 once 14 TGTGCCAGCGATCCGACAGGGGGAGGGGAGACCCAGTACTTC CASDPTGGGETQYF
TRBD2 TRBJ2-7 TRBV5-1 NA 13 TGCGCCAGCAGCTTGGCCCCGGGGGGCGAGCAGTACTTC CASSLAPGGEQYF
NA TRBJ2-2 TRBV6-6 NA 14 TGTGCCAGCAGTGGCCGAGGGTACACCGGGGAGCTGTTTTTT CASSGRGYTGELFF
NA TRBJ2-7 TRBV6-5 NA 14 TGTGCCAGCAGTTCTTCTCCGGGACGACTCAGGGAGTACTTC CASSSSPGRLREYF
NA TRBJ2-3 TRBV7-3 few 13 TGTGCCAGCAGCTTCTCAGGGTTCGATACGCAGTATTTT CASSFSGFDTQYF
TRBD1 TRBJ2-1 TRBV9 NA 15 TGTGCCAGCAGCCAGACAGGGGTGCCCTACAATGAGCAGTTCTTC CASSQTGVPYNEQFF
NA TRBJ1-5 TRBV10-1 once 18 TGCGCCAGCAGGCCTTGTCCGGTAGGGGAATATAGCAATCAGCCCCAGCATTTT CASRPCPVGEYSNQPQHF
NA TRBJ1-1 TRBV13 NA 13 TGTGCCAGCAGCGGGGGACGGTTGACTGAAGCTTTCTTT CASSGGRLTEAFF
TRBD2 TRBJ2-7 TRBV7-2 NA 17 TGTGCCAGCAGCTTAGATAGTAGCGGGGTGATTTCCTACGAGCAGTACTTC CASSLDSSGVISYEQYF
NA TRBJ2-7 TRBV28 NA 14 TGTGCCAGCAGTGCACAGGGGAGGGATTACGAGCAGTACTTC CASSAQGRDYEQYF
NA TRBJ2-7 TRBV5-8 NA 15 TGTGCCAGCAGCCTCTCCCGGGGGGCCTCCTACGAGCAGTACTTC CASSLSRGASYEQYF
TRBD2 TRBJ2-7 TRBV9 NA 16 TGTGCCAGCAGCGTAGGTGAGCGGGAGGGCCACTACGAGCAGTACTTC CASSVGEREGHYEQYF
TRBD1 TRBJ1-5 TRBV6-1 few 14 TGTGCCACCCAAGGGGGCGCGGGGCATCAGCCCCAGCATTTT CATQGGAGHQPQHF
TRBD1 TRBJ1-3 TRBV4-1 once 16 TGCGCCAGCAGCCAAGATAGGCCGGGACAGGGAAACACCATATATTTT CASSQDRPGQGNTIYF
NA TRBJ2-2 TRBV5-5 NA 15 TGTGCCAGCAGCTTGGTTGTTGCGAACACCGGGGAGCTGTTTTTT CASSLVVANTGELFF
NA TRBJ1-5 TRBV4-3 NA 14 TGCGCCAGCAGCCAAGTCAGGGGAAATCAGCCCCAGCATTTT CASSQVRGNQPQHF
NA TRBJ2-5 TRBV28 NA 11 TGTGCCAGCAGTTTATCGGAGACCCAGTACTTC CASSLSETQYF
TRBD1 TRBJ2-1 TRBV11-2 NA 15 TGTGCCAGCAGCCGCGACAGGGGTACCTACAATGAGCAGTTCTTC CASSRDRGTYNEQFF
TRBD2 TRBJ2-7 TRBV7-2 NA 14 TGTGCCAGCAGCCCGAGACTAGCGCCCAACGAGCAGTACTTC CASSPRLAPNEQYF
NA TRBJ2-7 TRBV6-6 NA 12 TGTGCCAGCATGGGGACCTCCGACGAGCAGTACTTC CASMGTSDEQYF
TRBD1 TRBJ2-7 TRBV6-1 once 13 TGTGCCAGCAGGGATGGACAGGGCGGTGGGCAGTACTTC CASRDGQGGGQYF
TRBD1 TRBJ2-7 TRBV28 once 15 TGTGCCAGCAGTTTTCCGGGACAGTTTCCCTACGAGCAGTACTTC CASSFPGQFPYEQYF
NA TRBJ2-1 TRBV5-4 NA 14 TGTGCCAGCAGACGGGACCACCTCTTGGAAGAGCAGTTCTTC CASRRDHLLEEQFF
NA TRBJ1-1 TRBV11-2 NA 17 TGTGCCAGCAGCTGGAGGGGCGGCCGCTCCATGAACACTGAAGCTTTCTTT CASSWRGGRSMNTEAFF
TRBD2 TRBJ2-7 TRBV5-1 NA 15 TGCGCCAGCAGCGCTACTAGCGGAAGCTCCTACGAGCAGTACTTC CASSATSGSSYEQYF
NA TRBJ2-2 TRBV5-6 NA 13 TGTGCCAGCACCCCCGTGGGGACCGGGGAGCTGTTTTTT CASTPVGTGELFF
NA TRBJ2-1 TRBV5-1 NA 14 TGCGCCACCCGAGTAGGGGACCTAAGCGATGAGCAGTTCTTC CATRVGDLSDEQFF
NA TRBJ2-7 TRBV7-2 NA 15 TGTGCCAGCAGCTTACTCCCTTCCTCCTCCTACGAGCAGTACTTC CASSLLPSSSYEQYF
NA TRBJ1-4 TRBV5-5 NA 14 TGTGCCAGCACCTGGGACTTACTGAATGAAAAACTGTTTTTT CASTWDLLNEKLFF
NA TRBJ2-2 TRBV2 NA 13 TGTGCCAGCACTGAGGCGGGCCGCTATGGGCTGTTTTTT CASTEAGRYGLFF
TRBD1 TRBJ2-2 TRBV19 NA 16 TGTGCCAGTAGTATCCAGACAGGGGGATCCCCCGGGGAGCTGTTTTTT CASSIQTGGSPGELFF
TRBD2 TRBJ2-5 TRBV5-1 NA 17 TGCGCCAGCAGCTTGCGGATAGCGGGGGGGCGTGGAGAGACCCAGTACTTC CASSLRIAGGRGETQYF
NA TRBJ1-2 TRBV27 many 15 TGTGCCAGCAGTTCTTCAGGGTCCGTGTTGGTGGGCTACACCTTC CASSSSGSVLVGYTF
NA TRBJ2-4 TRBV4-2 NA 15 TGTGCCAGCAGCCAGTCGGCACTAGAGGGAAACATTCAGTACTTC CASSQSALEGNIQYF
TRBD1 TRBJ2-7 TRBV15 NA 15 TGTGCCACCAGCAAAGGGACAGGGGCAGAGTACGAGCAGTACTTC CATSKGTGAEYEQYF